A single sample is the source of the 11 T cell receptor beta chains below, sequenced in a study of cytomegalovirus exposure and HLA in healthy donors. Both 60 Vbeta primers and 13 Jbeta primers went into the PCR. Assay: immunoSEQ multiplex PCR; the TCRdb copy retains only in-frame clones and omits some. The sample has over 100,000 clones, approximately 65% seen once. Sequencing input: PBMCs. These receptors all stem from a young man in good health and CMV-seronegative.

The chain uses TRBV6-5 and TRBJ1-1; D is unresolved. This CDR3 comprises 14 residues. Looked up from germline, CDR1 is MNHEY and CDR2 is SVGAGI. V lost 7 bases to trimming and J lost 0 bases, with 12 bases between them. This CDR3 reads CASKAGAMNTEAFF. In DNA form, the CDR3 reads TGTGCCAGCAAAGCGGGAGCTATGAACACTGAAGCTTTCTTT.

This clone occurred once. The V call is TRBV2, the J call TRBJ2-1; 8 bases map to TRBD2. With 6 bases clipped from V and 3 bases from J, the junction kept 10 bases outside the gene matches. CDR3 length equals 16 residues. CDR1 and CDR2 from the germline V gene are SNHLY and FYNNEI. The CDR3 is CASSQKTSAYYNEQFF. The CDR3 DNA follows: TGTGCCAGCAGCCAAAAGACTAGCGCATACTACAATGAGCAGTTCTTC.

The rearrangement links TRBV7-6 to TRBJ2-7; possibly TRBD2 for D (6 bases). V was cut by 5 bases and J by 5 bases, with 16 bases left in between. Per the germline V gene, CDR1 is SGHVS and CDR2 is FNYEAQ. This CDR3 spans 14 amino acids. The CDR3 region has the DNA TGTGCCAGCAGCGGAGGGTGGGGTTCCGACGAGCAGTACTTC. The encoded protein is CASSGGWGSDEQYF. Full variable domain (rest looked up from reference TRBV7-6 and TRBJ2-7): GAGVSQSPRYKVTKRGQDVALRCDPISGHVSLYWYRQALGQGPEFLTYFNYEAQQDKSGLPNDRFSAERPEGSISTLTIQRTEQRDSAMYRCASSGGWGSDEQYFGPGTRLTVT.

This clone was observed a single time. The CDR3 coding sequence is TGTGCCAGCAGGTGGGGGGGCGGGAACACCGGGGAGCTGTTTTTT. Its translation: CASRWGGGNTGELFF. V usage is TRBV11-2 and J usage is TRBJ2-2; perhaps TRBD2 as D (7 bases). CDR1 is SGHAT and CDR2 is FQNNGV in the germline V gene. The CDR3 runs 15 residues. Trimming took 6 bases from V and 1 from J, leaving 12 bases between them.

This clone was seen only once. This chain connects TRBV7-8 to TRBJ2-1; the D gene is possibly TRBD2 (8 bases). V lost 1 base, J lost 7 bases, and 20 bases lay in between. Germline V CDR1 and CDR2: SGHVS, FQNEAQ. The CDR3 has 17 amino acids. CDR3 in amino acids: CASSLGGGGGGGNEQFF. DNA of the CDR3: TGTGCCAGCAGCTTAGGGGGCGGAGGGGGCGGGGGGAATGAGCAGTTCTTC.

The rearrangement joins TRBV28 to TRBJ2-7; the D gene is possibly TRBD1 (6 bases). Germline V gene sequence: CDR1 MDHEN, CDR2 SYDVKM. The CDR3 totals 13 residues. Trimming left V 6 bases short and J 9 bases short, with 18 bases between. The CDR3 loop reads CASSVTGPRRQYF. DNA for the CDR3: TGTGCCAGCAGCGTGACAGGACCTCGCCGGCAGTACTTC.

There are a few counts of this clone. The chain links TRBV13 to TRBJ2-1; tentative D call: TRBD1 (6 bases). Trimming took off 3 bases at V and 5 bases at J, with 11 bases between the two ends. The germline gives CDR1 PRHDT, CDR2 FYEKMQ (reference sequence). This CDR3 is built from 14 residues. The CDR3 sequence: CASSFGGRDNEQFF. CDR3 bases: TGTGCCAGCAGCTTTGGGGGCCGGGACAATGAGCAGTTCTTC. Full variable domain (remainder filled in from reference TRBV13 and TRBJ2-1): AAGVIQSPRHLIKEKRETATLKCYPIPRHDTVYWYQQGPGQDPQFLISFYEKMQSDKGSIPDRFSAQQFSDYHSELNMSSLELGDSALYFCASSFGGRDNEQFFGPGTRLTVL.

The gene calls are TRBV4-2 and TRBJ2-5, with D possibly being TRBD1 (7 bases). Trimming took 4 bases from V and 4 from J, leaving 13 bases between them. CDR1 is LGHNA, CDR2 YNFKEQ, per germline. The CDR3 is 14 amino acids. The CDR3 here is CASSPSQGGETQYF. In DNA form, the CDR3 reads TGTGCCAGCAGCCCCAGCCAGGGGGGAGAGACCCAGTACTTC.

This clone was seen a handful of times. The chain has TRBV30 and TRBJ2-7, with D possibly TRBD1 on 5 matching bases. V shed 2 bases and J shed 1 base, with 9 bases lying between them. Germline V gene data show CDR1 as GTSNPN and CDR2 as SVGIG (reference sequence). This CDR3 has 13 amino acids. The CDR3 loop is CAWSWGSSYEQYF. The DNA for the CDR3 is TGTGCCTGGAGTTGGGGCAGTTCCTACGAGCAGTACTTC.

This rearrangement joins TRBV28 to TRBJ2-5; D might be TRBD2 (7 bases). In germline, CDR1 is MDHEN, CDR2 SYDVKM. CDR3 length: 15 amino acids. The V end was cut by 6 bases, the J end by 3 bases, with 17 bases between. CDR3 sequence: CASSVSGGAEETQYF. DNA for the CDR3: TGTGCCAGCAGCGTAAGTGGGGGGGCTGAAGAGACCCAGTACTTC.

The V gene is TRBV4-2, the J gene TRBJ2-2, with TRBD2 matching over 7 bases. Unmatched junction bases numbered 8, after V lost 3 bases and J lost 4 bases. Germline V gene data show CDR1 as LGHNA and CDR2 as YNFKEQ. The CDR3 is 16 amino acids. The CDR3 reads CASSQPLGGSTGELFF. CDR3 nucleotide sequence: TGTGCCAGCAGCCAGCCCCTGGGGGGGTCCACCGGGGAGCTGTTTTTT.